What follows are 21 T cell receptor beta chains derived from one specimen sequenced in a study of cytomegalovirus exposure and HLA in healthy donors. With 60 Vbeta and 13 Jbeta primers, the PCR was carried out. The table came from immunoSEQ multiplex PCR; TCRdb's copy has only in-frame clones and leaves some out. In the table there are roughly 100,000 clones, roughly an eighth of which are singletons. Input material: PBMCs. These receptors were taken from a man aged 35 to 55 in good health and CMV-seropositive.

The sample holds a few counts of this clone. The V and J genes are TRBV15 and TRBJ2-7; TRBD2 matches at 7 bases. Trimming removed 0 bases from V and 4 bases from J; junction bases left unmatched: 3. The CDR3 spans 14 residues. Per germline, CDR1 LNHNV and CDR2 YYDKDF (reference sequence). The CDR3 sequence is CATSRDASGYEQYF. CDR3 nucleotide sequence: TGTGCCACCAGCAGAGATGCTAGCGGTTACGAGCAGTACTTC. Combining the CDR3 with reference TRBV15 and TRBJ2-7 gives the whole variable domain DAMVIQNPRYQVTQFGKPVTLSCSQTLNHNVMYWYQQKSSQAPKLLFHYYDKDFNNEADTPDNFQSRRPNTSFCFLDIRSPGLGDTAMYLCATSRDASGYEQYFGPGTRLTVT.

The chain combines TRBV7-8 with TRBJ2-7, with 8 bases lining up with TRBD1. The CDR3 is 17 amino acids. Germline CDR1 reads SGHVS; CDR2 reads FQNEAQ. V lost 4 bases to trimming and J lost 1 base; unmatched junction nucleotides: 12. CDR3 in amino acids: CASSSQPSGTGSYEQYF. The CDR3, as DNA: TGTGCCAGCAGCTCCCAGCCTTCCGGGACAGGATCCTACGAGCAGTACTTC.

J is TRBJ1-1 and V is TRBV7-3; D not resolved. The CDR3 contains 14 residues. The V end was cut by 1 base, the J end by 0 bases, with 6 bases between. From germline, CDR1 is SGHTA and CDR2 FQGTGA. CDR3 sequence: CASSLSPMNTEAFF. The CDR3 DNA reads TGTGCCAGCAGCTTAAGTCCCATGAACACTGAAGCTTTCTTT. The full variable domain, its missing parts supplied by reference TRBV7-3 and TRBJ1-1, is GAGVSQTPSNKVTEKGKYVELRCDPISGHTALYWYRQSLGQGPEFLIYFQGTGAADDSGLPNDRFFAVRPEGSVSTLKIQRTERGDSAVYLCASSLSPMNTEAFFGQGTRLTVV.

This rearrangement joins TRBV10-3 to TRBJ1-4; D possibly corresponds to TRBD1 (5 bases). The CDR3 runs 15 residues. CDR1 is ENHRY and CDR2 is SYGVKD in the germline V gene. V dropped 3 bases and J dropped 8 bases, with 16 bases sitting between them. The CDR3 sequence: CAISEGRGGGEKLFF. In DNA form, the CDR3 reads TGTGCCATCAGTGAAGGTCGCGGCGGGGGAGAAAAACTGTTTTTT.

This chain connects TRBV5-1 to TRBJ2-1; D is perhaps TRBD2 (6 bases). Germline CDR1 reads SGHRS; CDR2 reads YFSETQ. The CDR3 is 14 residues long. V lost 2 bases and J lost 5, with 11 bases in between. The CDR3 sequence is CASSFSGSNNEQFF. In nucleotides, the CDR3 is TGCGCCAGCAGCTTTAGCGGCAGCAACAATGAGCAGTTCTTC.

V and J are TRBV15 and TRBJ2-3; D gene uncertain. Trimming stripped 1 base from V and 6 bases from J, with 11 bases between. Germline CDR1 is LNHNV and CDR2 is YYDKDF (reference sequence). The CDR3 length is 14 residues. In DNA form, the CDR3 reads TGTGCCACCAGCAGAGGACCTAGTTCCGATACGCAGTATTTT. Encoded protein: CATSRGPSSDTQYF.

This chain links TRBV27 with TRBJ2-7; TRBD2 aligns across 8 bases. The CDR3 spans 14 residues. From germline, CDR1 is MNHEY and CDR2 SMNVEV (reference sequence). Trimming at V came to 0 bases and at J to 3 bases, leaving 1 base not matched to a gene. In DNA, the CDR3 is TGTGCCAGCAGTTTATCCGGGACTAGCTACGAGCAGTACTTC. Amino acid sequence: CASSLSGTSYEQYF.

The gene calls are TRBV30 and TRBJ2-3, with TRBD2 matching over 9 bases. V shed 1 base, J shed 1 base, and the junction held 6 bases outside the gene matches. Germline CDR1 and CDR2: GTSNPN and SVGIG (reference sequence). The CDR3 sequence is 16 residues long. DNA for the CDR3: TGTGCCTGGAGTGAAGGGGCTAGCGGGGGCACAGATACGCAGTATTTT. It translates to CAWSEGASGGTDTQYF.

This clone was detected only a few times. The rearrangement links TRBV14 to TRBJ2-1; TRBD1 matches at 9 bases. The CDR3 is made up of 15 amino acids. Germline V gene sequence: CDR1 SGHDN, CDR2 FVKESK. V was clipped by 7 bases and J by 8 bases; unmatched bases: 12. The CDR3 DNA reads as TGTGCCAGCAAGTGGGGGACAGGGAGGTTCGATGAGCAGTTCTTC. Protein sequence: CASKWGTGRFDEQFF.

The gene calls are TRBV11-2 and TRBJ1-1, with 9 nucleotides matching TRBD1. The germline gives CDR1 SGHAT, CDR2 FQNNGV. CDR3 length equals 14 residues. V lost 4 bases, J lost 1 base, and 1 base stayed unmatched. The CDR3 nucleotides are TGTGCCAGCAGCTGGGACAGGGCGAACACTGAAGCTTTCTTT. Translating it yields CASSWDRANTEAFF. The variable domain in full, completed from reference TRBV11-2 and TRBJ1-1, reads EAGVAQSPRYKIIEKRQSVAFWCNPISGHATLYWYQQILGQGPKLLIQFQNNGVVDDSQLPKDRFSAERLKGVDSTLKIQPAKLEDSAVYLCASSWDRANTEAFFGQGTRLTVV.

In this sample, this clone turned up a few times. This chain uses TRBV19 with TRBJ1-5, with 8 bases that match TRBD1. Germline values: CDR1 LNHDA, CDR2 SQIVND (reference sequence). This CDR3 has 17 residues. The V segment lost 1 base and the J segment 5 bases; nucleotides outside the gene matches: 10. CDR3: CASSIGSDRGFDQPQHF. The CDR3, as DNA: TGTGCCAGTAGTATAGGGTCCGACAGGGGATTCGATCAGCCCCAGCATTTT.

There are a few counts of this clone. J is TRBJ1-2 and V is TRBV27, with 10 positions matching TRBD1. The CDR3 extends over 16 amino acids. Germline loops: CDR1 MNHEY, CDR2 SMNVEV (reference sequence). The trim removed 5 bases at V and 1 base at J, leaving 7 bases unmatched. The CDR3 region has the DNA TGTGCCAGCAGTCCGCGGACAGGGGGGGGTAACTATGGCTACACCTTC. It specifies CASSPRTGGGNYGYTF.

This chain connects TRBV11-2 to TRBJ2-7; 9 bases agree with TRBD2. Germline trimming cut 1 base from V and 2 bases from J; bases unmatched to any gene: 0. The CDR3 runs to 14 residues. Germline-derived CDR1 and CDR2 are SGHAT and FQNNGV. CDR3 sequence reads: CASSLGLAAYEQYF. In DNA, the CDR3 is TGTGCCAGCAGCTTAGGACTAGCGGCCTACGAGCAGTACTTC.

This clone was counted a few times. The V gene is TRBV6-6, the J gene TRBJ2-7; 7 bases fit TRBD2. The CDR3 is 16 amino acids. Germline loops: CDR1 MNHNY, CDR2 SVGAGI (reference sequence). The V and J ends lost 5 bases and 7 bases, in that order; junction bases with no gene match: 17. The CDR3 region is CASSRSGVAGDREQYF. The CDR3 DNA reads TGTGCCAGCAGTCGCAGCGGGGTGGCGGGGGACCGGGAGCAGTACTTC.

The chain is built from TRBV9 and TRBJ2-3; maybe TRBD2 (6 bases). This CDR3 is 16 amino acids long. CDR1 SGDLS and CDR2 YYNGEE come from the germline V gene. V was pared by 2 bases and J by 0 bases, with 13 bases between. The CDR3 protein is CASSVPSRESTDTQYF. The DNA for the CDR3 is TGTGCCAGCAGCGTTCCGAGTCGGGAGAGCACAGATACGCAGTATTTT.

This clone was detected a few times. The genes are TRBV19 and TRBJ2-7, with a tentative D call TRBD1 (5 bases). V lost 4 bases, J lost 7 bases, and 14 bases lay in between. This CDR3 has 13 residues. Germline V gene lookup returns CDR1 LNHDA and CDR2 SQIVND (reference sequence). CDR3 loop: CASSRPGWREQYF. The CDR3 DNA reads TGTGCCAGTAGTAGGCCAGGGTGGCGGGAGCAGTACTTC.

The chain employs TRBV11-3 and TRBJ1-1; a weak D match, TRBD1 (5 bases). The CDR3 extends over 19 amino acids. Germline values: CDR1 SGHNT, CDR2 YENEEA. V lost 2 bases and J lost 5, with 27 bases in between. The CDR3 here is CASSLTVGGGTLLTTEAFF. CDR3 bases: TGTGCCAGCAGCTTAACGGTCGGGGGTGGGACCCTCCTGACAACTGAAGCTTTCTTT.

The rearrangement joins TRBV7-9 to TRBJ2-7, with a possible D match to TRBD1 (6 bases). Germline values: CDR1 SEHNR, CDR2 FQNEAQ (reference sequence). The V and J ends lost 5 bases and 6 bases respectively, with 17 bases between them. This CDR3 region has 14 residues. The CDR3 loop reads CASSQSGQTSEQYF. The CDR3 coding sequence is TGTGCCAGCAGCCAAAGCGGACAGACCTCCGAGCAGTACTTC.

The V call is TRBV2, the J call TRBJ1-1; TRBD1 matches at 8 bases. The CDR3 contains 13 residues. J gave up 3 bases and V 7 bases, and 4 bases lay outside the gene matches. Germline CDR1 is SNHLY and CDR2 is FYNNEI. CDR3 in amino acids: CASKTDRDTEAFF. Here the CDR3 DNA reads TGTGCCAGCAAAACGGACAGGGACACTGAAGCTTTCTTT.

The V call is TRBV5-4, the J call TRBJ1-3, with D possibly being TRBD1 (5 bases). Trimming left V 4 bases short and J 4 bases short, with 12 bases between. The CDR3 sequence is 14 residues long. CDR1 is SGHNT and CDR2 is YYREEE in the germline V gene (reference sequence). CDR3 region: CASSAQGTGNTIYF. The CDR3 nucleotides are TGTGCCAGCAGCGCGCAGGGTACAGGAAACACCATATATTTT.

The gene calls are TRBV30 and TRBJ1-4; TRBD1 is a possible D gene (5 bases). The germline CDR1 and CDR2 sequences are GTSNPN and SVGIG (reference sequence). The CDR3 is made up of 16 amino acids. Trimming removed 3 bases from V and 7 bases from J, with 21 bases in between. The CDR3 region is CAWRGEGGAHGEKLFF. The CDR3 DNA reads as TGTGCCTGGAGGGGGGAGGGTGGGGCGCATGGTGAAAAACTGTTTTTT.